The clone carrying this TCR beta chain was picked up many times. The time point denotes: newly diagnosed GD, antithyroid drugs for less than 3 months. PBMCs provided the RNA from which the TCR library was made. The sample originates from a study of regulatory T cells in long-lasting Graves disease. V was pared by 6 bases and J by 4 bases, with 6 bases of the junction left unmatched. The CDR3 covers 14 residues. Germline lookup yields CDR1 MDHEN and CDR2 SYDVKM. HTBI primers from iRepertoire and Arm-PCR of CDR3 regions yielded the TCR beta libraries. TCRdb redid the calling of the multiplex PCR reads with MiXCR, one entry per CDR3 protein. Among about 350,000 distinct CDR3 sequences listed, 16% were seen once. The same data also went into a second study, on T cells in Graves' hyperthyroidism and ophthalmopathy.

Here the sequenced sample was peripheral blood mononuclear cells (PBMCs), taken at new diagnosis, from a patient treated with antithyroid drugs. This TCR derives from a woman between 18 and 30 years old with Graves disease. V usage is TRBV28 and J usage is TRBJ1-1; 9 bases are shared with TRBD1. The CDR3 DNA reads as TGTGCCAGCAGCACAGGGGGCTCGGGCACTGAAGCTTTCTTT. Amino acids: CASSTGGSGTEAFF.